One and the same sample provided the 12 T cell receptor beta chains below, sequenced in a study of T cells after yellow fever vaccination. TCRdb itself ran the 5' RACE reads through MiXCR, one entry per CDR3 protein. The data hold about 320,000 distinct CDR3 sequences, with around 4.5% observed a single time. The specimen was PBMCs, collected 15 days after the yellow fever booster vaccination. All receptors derive from a man aged 18 to 30 who received the YFV17D yellow fever vaccine.

This clonotype was counted ten times or more. The V and J genes are TRBV9 and TRBJ2-3; perhaps TRBD2 as D (6 bases). Germline V lookup: CDR1 SGDLS, CDR2 YYNGEE. V was shortened by 0 bases and J by 0 bases, with 11 bases between the two germline ends. This CDR3 comprises 16 residues. The CDR3 sequence is CASSVGATRSTDTQYF. The CDR3 nucleotides read TGTGCCAGCAGCGTAGGGGCGACTAGAAGCACAGATACGCAGTATTTT.

This clonotype was picked up many times. As DNA, the CDR3 is TGCGCCAGCAGCCAGAGCTCTGGAAACACCATATATTTT. The encoded protein is CASSQSSGNTIYF. The chain combines TRBV4-3 with TRBJ1-3; D gene ambiguous. Germline-derived CDR1 and CDR2 are LGHNA and YSLEER. The CDR3 totals 13 residues. Trimming cost V 3 bases and J 0 bases, with 3 bases left between them.

CDR3: CASSKGCLWTGSDSYNEQFF. The CDR3 bases are TGTGCCAGCAGCAAGGGATGTCTGTGGACAGGGTCCGATTCCTACAATGAGCAGTTCTTC. The chain couples TRBV21-1 to TRBJ2-1; TRBD1 is taken as the D call from the table, unchecked against the DNA. TRBV21-1 is a listed pseudogene. This CDR3 comprises 20 residues.

The chain uses TRBV28 and TRBJ1-2; D perhaps matches TRBD1 (6 bases). In germline, CDR1 is MDHEN, CDR2 SYDVKM. The CDR3 runs to 16 residues. The V and J ends lost 8 bases and 8 bases respectively, with 27 bases between them. CDR3 DNA sequence: TGTGCCAGCGGCCTACGATGGACAGTCCCCACTAGGGGCTACACCTTC. It specifies CASGLRWTVPTRGYTF.

This clonotype showed up many times. The chain links TRBV5-1 to TRBJ1-5; D not certain. CDR1 and CDR2 from the germline V gene are SGHRS and YFSETQ. The V gene lost 1 base and the J gene lost 8 bases, with 10 bases spanning the gap. The CDR3 spans 13 residues. CDR3 residues: CASSLNSWEPQHF. CDR3 in DNA: TGCGCCAGCAGCTTGAATAGCTGGGAGCCCCAGCATTTT.

This chain's CDR3 is CASSPGRSGPGEQYV. DNA of the CDR3: TGCGCCAGCAGCCCCGGACGATCCGGTCCAGGGGAGCAGTACGTC. The V call is TRBV5-1, the J call TRBJ2-7; the D gene is possibly TRBD1 (5 bases). The CDR3 consists of 15 residues. Germline CDR1 SGHRS, CDR2 YFSETQ. Trimming removed 4 bases at V and 7 bases at J, with 21 bases between.

This clonotype appeared many times. The DNA of the CDR3 is TGTGCCAGCAGCGCGGTGGGAGCAAACACTGAAGCTTTCTTT. It is translated as CASSAVGANTEAFF. V and J are TRBV7-3 and TRBJ1-1; D not certain. Germline lookup yields CDR1 SGHTA and CDR2 FQGTGA. The CDR3 runs 14 residues. V was shortened by 5 bases and J by 2 bases, with 12 bases between the two germline ends.

This clonotype was seen more than once but under ten times. The CDR3 loop reads CASSTRGRVAKNIQYF. CDR3 coding DNA: TGTGCCAGCAGTACCCGAGGGAGGGTAGCCAAAAACATTCAGTACTTC. The chain has TRBV28 and TRBJ2-4, with 7 bases identical to TRBD2. The junction had 7 bases not matched to a gene; V was cut back by 5 bases and J by 0 bases. From germline, CDR1 is MDHEN and CDR2 SYDVKM. The CDR3 extends over 16 amino acids.

This clonotype was detected ten times or more. The chain is built from TRBV10-3 and TRBJ2-5; TRBD1 or TRBD2 may be the D gene (5 bases each). The V end was cut by 6 bases, the J end by 5 bases, with 19 bases between. This CDR3 has 15 amino acids. Germline V gene lookup returns CDR1 ENHRY and CDR2 SYGVKD. The CDR3 region is CAISAIPGPVETQYF. The CDR3 nucleotides are TGTGCCATCAGCGCTATTCCGGGACCGGTGGAGACCCAGTACTTC.

This clonotype has a count of ten or more. The chain carries TRBV12-3 or TRBV12-4 and TRBJ2-3; 7 bases match TRBD1. After removal of 8 bases from V and 2 bases from J, the junction contained 4 bases not matched to a gene. This CDR3 has 13 residues. CDR3 region: CASRDSLTDTQYF. The DNA of the CDR3 is TGTGCCAGCCGGGACAGCCTCACAGATACGCAGTATTTT.

This clonotype appeared a few times. The J gene is TRBJ1-1, the V gene TRBV12-3 or TRBV12-4; D is unresolved. V was pared by 4 bases and J by 10 bases, with 13 bases between. This CDR3 spans 12 amino acids. CDR3 DNA sequence: TGTGCCAGCAGTTCCGGACCCTTCGGAGCTTTCTTT. This translates into CASSSGPFGAFF.

This clonotype was detected ten times or more. V is TRBV7-8 and J is TRBJ1-5, with D unclear. CDR1 and CDR2 from the germline V gene are SGHVS and FQNEAQ. V lost 5 bases and J lost 5, with 10 bases in between. This CDR3 comprises 13 residues. The CDR3 nucleotides are TGTGCCAGCAGCCCGGACGGGTATCAGCCCCAGCATTTT. Encoded protein: CASSPDGYQPQHF.